This record concerns one T cell receptor beta chain sequence. Its antigen is not yet known. No qualities accompany the bases; no much larger clone lies one base away. This specimen comes from a study of breast tumors, draining lymph nodes, adjacent tissues (dated by TCRdb to about 2016). About the investigation overall: TCR beta repertoires were compared across tumor, adjacent nontumor tissue and axillary lymph nodes obtained from breast cancer patients. In human breast cancer, the study set out to evaluate how tumor, surrounding tissue and draining lymph node repertoires relate to one another and whether T cells may move between these sites.

Instrument on record: Illumina HiSeq 2000. Multiplex PCR amplification was used to generate the TCR beta chain libraries. The amplified TCR beta chain products were analyzed by high-throughput sequencing. TCRdb passed the public sequencing reads through fastp at Q25 and MiXCR, retaining productive beta sequences. Rows merge per CDR3 protein into single entries with the most common DNA and genes. A total of about 15,000 distinct CDR3 sequences appear in this sample, about 45% of them only once. Roughly 15% of the sample belongs to the ten largest clones. Findings and caveats that apply to the study as a whole: Tumors showed preferential V and J gene usage, and their T-cell repertoire diversity fell below that of lymph nodes yet above that of nontumor tissue. Rather than being directly demonstrated, the conclusion that tumor T cells originate in lymph nodes was presented as consistent with a hypothesis. A scenario in which most tumor T cells derive from the lymph node and then expand within tumor tissue was judged to be consistent with the data. In luminal-like breast cancer, tumor and nontumor tissue repertoires resembled each other significantly more than in basal-like breast cancer.

Via the germline V gene, CDR1 is MNHEY and CDR2 SVGEGT. V and J are truncated by 8 bases and 5 bases respectively, leaving an intervening sequence of 10 bases. From the cysteine up to the phenylalanine, the CDR3 has a length of 13 residues. CDR3 DNA is the only sequence kept; it has 39 bases, read in frame from the first base. The adjacent samples were made up of nontumor breast tissue that surrounded the tumor. Sequences were obtained from tumor-adjacent breast tissue. This receptor was obtained from a female donor with breast cancer. Some clones in this sample may be carry-over from other donors' samples. Recombination joined TRBV6-2 or TRBV6-3 with TRBJ1-6; the D gene identity is not certain. Read as DNA, the sequence is TGTGCCAGCGGTAGGCTAGATAATTCACCCCTCCACTTT. It translates to CASGRLDNSPLHF.